This T cell receptor (beta chain) was identified during a study of cytomegalovirus exposure and HLA in healthy donors. PCR used 60 Vbeta primers and 13 Jbeta primers. Sequenced by immunoSEQ multiplex PCR; TCRdb stores in-frame clones only, minus some. The data contain about 120,000 clones, 80% of them singletons. This TCR derives from a female donor in good health and CMV-seronegative. The sequenced sample was PBMCs.

The CDR3 here is CASSRLAVSTDTQYF. In DNA form, the CDR3 reads TGTGCCAGCTCACGACTAGCGGTAAGCACAGATACGCAGTATTTT. V usage is TRBV18 and J usage is TRBJ2-3; TRBD2 matches at 9 bases. CDR3 size: 15 residues. CDR1 and CDR2 from the germline V gene are KGHSH and LQKENI. Trimming took 4 bases from V and 0 from J; bases not matched to a gene: 2.